A selection of T cell receptor beta chains follows, all from one sample in a study of T-cell reconstitution after alpha-beta-depleted transplantation in children. In TCRdb, the PCR reads were re-called with MiXCR into one record per CDR3 protein. The data hold 500,000 to 600,000 distinct CDR3 sequences, with less than 35% observed a single time. Sample: PBMCs from the stem cell graft donor, taken from the stem cell graft. The receptors shown here come from a human donor who donated a stem cell graft to a child with aplastic anemia. Both conserved end residues are part of each CDR3. D genes are given only for firm matches.

D: NA; J: TRBJ1-6; V: TRBV6-1; CDR3: CASRPSRNNSPLHF
D: TRBD1; J: TRBJ2-5; V: TRBV7-8; CDR3: CASSALTGIETQYF
D: TRBD1; J: TRBJ1-2; V: TRBV4-3; CDR3: CASSQWTGGLYGYTF
D: NA; J: TRBJ1-2; V: TRBV5-1; CDR3: CASSLGYTENYGYTF
D: NA; J: TRBJ2-2; V: TRBV7-8; CDR3: CASSRTSSAPNTGELFF
D: NA; J: TRBJ1-5; V: TRBV7-2; CDR3: CASSLLRSYQPQHF
D: NA; J: TRBJ1-1; V: TRBV12-3/TRBV12-4; CDR3: CASSFGAAVEAFF
D: NA; J: TRBJ2-1; V: TRBV7-2; CDR3: CASSQSHEQFF
D: NA; J: TRBJ1-4; V: TRBV9; CDR3: CASSVGPVGSEKLFF
D: NA; J: TRBJ2-3; V: TRBV30; CDR3: CAWGPRSPPDTQYF
D: TRBD2; J: TRBJ2-1; V: TRBV7-3; CDR3: CASSLLTSGSVNEQFF
D: TRBD2; J: TRBJ2-2; V: TRBV12-3/TRBV12-4; CDR3: CASSTWGLKAGELFF
D: NA; J: TRBJ2-1; V: TRBV20-1; CDR3: CSARDSGGGGNEQFF
D: NA; J: TRBJ1-5; V: TRBV6-5; CDR3: CASSYVGVGQPQHF
D: NA; J: TRBJ2-7; V: TRBV12-3/TRBV12-4; CDR3: CASSPRPSYEQYF
D: NA; J: TRBJ2-3; V: TRBV4-3; CDR3: CASSQDLRGVKTDTQYF
D: TRBD1; J: TRBJ2-3; V: TRBV9; CDR3: CASRRTGSSTDTQYF
D: NA; J: TRBJ2-1; V: TRBV11-3; CDR3: CASSPLVDEQFF
D: NA; J: TRBJ2-5; V: TRBV12-3/TRBV12-4; CDR3: CASSLRGGPETQYF
D: NA; J: TRBJ2-2; V: TRBV4-3; CDR3: CASSQGGNKPWSYTGELFF
D: TRBD2; J: TRBJ2-3; V: TRBV6-1; CDR3: CATSSGGSTDTQYF
D: NA; J: TRBJ2-7; V: TRBV9; CDR3: CASSSWTSSYEQYF
D: TRBD1; J: TRBJ2-1; V: TRBV14; CDR3: CASSRRTGLGNEQFF
D: NA; J: TRBJ2-7; V: TRBV28; CDR3: CASRPASGDEQYF
D: NA; J: TRBJ1-1; V: TRBV18; CDR3: CASSPRGAGGTEAFF
D: NA; J: TRBJ1-3; V: TRBV13; CDR3: CASSDDGASGNTIYF
D: NA; J: TRBJ1-5; V: TRBV6-6; CDR3: CAVHRERNQPQHF
D: NA; J: TRBJ2-6; V: TRBV20-1; CDR3: CSARDPLPGANVLTF
D: NA; J: TRBJ2-1; V: TRBV2; CDR3: CASSEYWQERFYNEQFF
D: NA; J: TRBJ2-5; V: TRBV11-2; CDR3: CASSPRDQDQETQYF
D: TRBD2; J: TRBJ2-1; V: TRBV5-1; CDR3: CASSSMGLAGGFEQFF
D: NA; J: TRBJ2-5; V: TRBV12-3/TRBV12-4; CDR3: CASSSARQETQYF
D: NA; J: TRBJ2-1; V: TRBV18; CDR3: CASSLHTGWDEQFF
D: TRBD1; J: TRBJ1-4; V: TRBV12-3/TRBV12-4; CDR3: CASSPQGQGAWEEKLFF
D: NA; J: TRBJ2-5; V: TRBV18; CDR3: CASSLRFQETQYF
D: NA; J: TRBJ2-7; V: TRBV7-6; CDR3: CASSLGPQLDEQYF
D: TRBD2; J: TRBJ2-1; V: TRBV5-1; CDR3: CASSLALGRRASGPYNEQFF
D: NA; J: TRBJ1-1; V: TRBV28; CDR3: CASSLGSPYGTEAFF
D: NA; J: TRBJ2-3; V: TRBV28; CDR3: CASRRVTDTQYF
D: NA; J: TRBJ2-5; V: TRBV18; CDR3: CASSPPALETQYF
D: TRBD2; J: TRBJ2-3; V: TRBV29-1; CDR3: CSAGGVAGDTQYF
D: NA; J: TRBJ1-1; V: TRBV7-2; CDR3: CASSTTRQDLAFF
D: NA; J: TRBJ1-1; V: TRBV7-2; CDR3: CASSLIWSNTEAFF
D: NA; J: TRBJ1-3; V: TRBV7-2; CDR3: CASSLEGLIIGNTIYF
D: NA; J: TRBJ2-5; V: TRBV20-1; CDR3: CSAGKFSLPGAGYF
D: NA; J: TRBJ1-5; V: TRBV12-3/TRBV12-4; CDR3: CASSSYSGSGQPQHF
D: NA; J: TRBJ2-7; V: TRBV29-1; CDR3: CSVGGGPPYEQYF
D: TRBD1; J: TRBJ1-1; V: TRBV27; CDR3: CASSWLFLRGQGDTEAFF
D: NA; J: TRBJ2-1; V: TRBV10-1; CDR3: CASSESFSYNEQFF
D: NA; J: TRBJ2-7; V: TRBV10-3; CDR3: CAIRIGDPGEQYF